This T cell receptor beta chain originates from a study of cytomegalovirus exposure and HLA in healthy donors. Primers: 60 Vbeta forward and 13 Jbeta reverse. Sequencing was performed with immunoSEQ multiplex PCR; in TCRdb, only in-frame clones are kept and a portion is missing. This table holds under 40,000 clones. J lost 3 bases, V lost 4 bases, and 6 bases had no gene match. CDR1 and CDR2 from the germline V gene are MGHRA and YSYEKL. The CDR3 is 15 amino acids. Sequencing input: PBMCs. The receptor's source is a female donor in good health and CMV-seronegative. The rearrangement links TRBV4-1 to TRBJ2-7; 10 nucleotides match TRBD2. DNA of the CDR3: TGCGCCAGCAGCCCTACTAGCGGGGCCATCTACGAGCAGTACTTC. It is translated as CASSPTSGAIYEQYF.